One sample yielded the 4 T cell receptor beta chains listed below, sequenced in a study of blood T cell repertoires in COVID-19. Repertoires were generated with immunoSEQ multiplex PCR, while TCRdb's copy carries only in-frame clones and drops some. The data show some 210,000 clones, 75% to 85% seen once. Material for sequencing was PBMCs or T cells enriched from blood (not recorded which). All receptors come from a young man with acute COVID-19.

The V call is TRBV3-1 (or the pseudogene TRBV3-2), the J call TRBJ2-5; D is perhaps TRBD2 (6 bases). This CDR3 region has 15 residues. CDR1 is LGHDT and CDR2 is YNNKEL in the germline V gene (reference sequence). With 4 bases removed from V and 1 base from J, the gap between germline ends came to 13 bases. Written as DNA, the CDR3 is TGTGCCAGCAGCCGTGGGACGGGAGCCCAAGAGACCCAGTACTTC. Translating it yields CASSRGTGAQETQYF.

This sequence joins TRBV19 and TRBJ1-3; 8 bases agree with TRBD1. The germline V gene encodes CDR1 LNHDA and CDR2 SQIVND (reference sequence). The J segment lost 2 bases and the V segment lost 0 bases, leaving 3 bases of the junction unmatched. This CDR3 is built from 16 residues. CDR3 sequence: CASSIEATGAGNTIYF. As DNA, the CDR3 is TGTGCCAGTAGTATAGAGGCGACAGGGGCTGGAAACACCATATATTTT.

This clone was observed a handful of times. This sequence joins TRBV28 and TRBJ2-3; 7 positions match TRBD2. Germline CDR1 and CDR2: MDHEN and SYDVKM. The CDR3 is made up of 12 amino acids. V was pared by 7 bases and J by 4 bases, with 2 bases of the junction left unmatched. Written as DNA, the CDR3 is TGTGCCAGCACCGGACTAGCAGATACGCAGTATTTT. It codes for CASTGLADTQYF.

The genes are TRBV29-1 and TRBJ2-7; TRBD2 agrees at 7 bases. The trim removed 1 base at V and 0 bases at J, leaving 6 bases unmatched. This CDR3 spans 15 amino acids. In germline, CDR1 is SQVTM, CDR2 ANQGSEA. The CDR3 here is CSVEGLGGSSYEQYF. The CDR3 nucleotides are TGCAGCGTTGAAGGTCTGGGGGGGAGCTCCTACGAGCAGTACTTC.